These 15 T cell receptor beta chains were all obtained from the same sample, sequenced in a study of blood T cell repertoires in COVID-19. The assay was immunoSEQ multiplex PCR, and TCRdb's table has in-frame clones only and misses some. The profile shows about 270,000 clones, approximately 86% of them singletons. The specimen was peripheral blood. The receptor source for this set is a man aged 40-55 years who had recovered from COVID-19.

The chain joins TRBV6-5 to TRBJ2-3; D is possibly TRBD2 (5 bases). Between the trimmed V and J ends, which lost 10 bases and 6 bases, there was a span of 17 bases. The CDR3 covers 13 residues. Germline V lookup: CDR1 MNHEY, CDR2 SVGAGI. This CDR3 reads CATSGSVIDTQYF. CDR3 coding DNA: TGTGCCACTTCGGGATCGGTTATTGATACGCAGTATTTT.

This chain links TRBV7-8 with TRBJ1-5; TRBD1 matches 7 bases. The trim removed 0 bases at V and 0 bases at J, leaving 11 bases unmatched. The CDR3 spans 19 residues. Germline values: CDR1 SGHVS, CDR2 FQNEAQ. Here the CDR3 DNA reads TGTGCCAGCAGCTTAGCAGGACAGGCCCCTGGAGATAGCAATCAGCCCCAGCATTTT. The encoded protein is CASSLAGQAPGDSNQPQHF.

This clone was counted a single time. This sequence joins TRBV9 and TRBJ2-1; TRBD1 matches 7 bases. The junction had 5 bases not matched to a gene; V was cut back by 3 bases and J by 5 bases. This CDR3 region has 14 residues. Germline values: CDR1 SGDLS, CDR2 YYNGEE. The CDR3 DNA reads as TGTGCCAGCAGCGGGGGGACAGATAACAATGAGCAGTTCTTC. Protein sequence: CASSGGTDNNEQFF.

This chain uses TRBV2 with TRBJ2-3; 15 nucleotides align to TRBD2. V shed 4 bases, J shed 5 bases, and the junction held 1 base outside the gene matches. This CDR3 spans 15 amino acids. Germline-derived CDR1 and CDR2 are SNHLY and FYNNEI. The CDR3, as DNA: TGTGCCAGCAGTGTGGGACTAGCGGGAGGAGATACGCAGTATTTT. It yields the protein CASSVGLAGGDTQYF.

The table lists this clone with a count of one. This chain joins TRBV5-1 and TRBJ2-7; 8 nucleotides align to TRBD2. The CDR3 consists of 15 residues. The trim removed 0 bases at V and 7 bases at J, leaving 9 bases unmatched. Germline V gene data show CDR1 as SGHRS and CDR2 as YFSETQ. CDR3 nucleotide sequence: TGCGCCAGCAGCTTGGAGATTAGCGGGACAAGGGAGCAGTACTTC. Residues: CASSLEISGTREQYF.

The chain uses TRBV5-1 and TRBJ1-5; D is ambiguous. The CDR3 contains 12 residues. The V gene lost 2 bases and the J gene lost 5 bases, with 5 bases spanning the gap. Germline CDR1 SGHRS, CDR2 YFSETQ. The CDR3 sequence is CASSLSDQPQHF. The CDR3 bases are TGCGCCAGCAGCTTATCAGATCAGCCCCAGCATTTT.

CDR3 sequence reads: CASSLGLAGTPYNEQFF. The CDR3 coding sequence is TGTGCCAGCAGCTTAGGACTAGCGGGAACTCCCTACAATGAGCAGTTCTTC. V usage is TRBV11-3 and J usage is TRBJ2-1; 11 bases fit TRBD2. The CDR3 spans 17 residues. Germline loops: CDR1 SGHNT, CDR2 YENEEA. After removal of 1 base from V and 2 bases from J, the junction contained 4 bases not matched to a gene.

The V call is TRBV5-6, the J call TRBJ2-6; the match to TRBD1 covers 7 bases. The CDR3 length is 15 residues. Germline values: CDR1 SGHDT, CDR2 YYEEEE. Unmatched junction bases numbered 4, after V lost 5 bases and J lost 2 bases. CDR3 in amino acids: CASSRTGAGANVLTF. The CDR3 nucleotides are TGTGCCAGCAGTAGGACAGGAGCTGGGGCCAACGTCCTGACTTTC.

V is TRBV6-2 or TRBV6-3 and J is TRBJ2-3; 9 positions match TRBD2. With 4 bases clipped from V and 3 bases from J, the junction kept 5 bases outside the gene matches. This CDR3 is built from 15 residues. Germline V lookup: CDR1 MNHEY, CDR2 SVGEGT. CDR3 sequence reads: CASSSGTSSTDTQYF. CDR3 nucleotide sequence: TGTGCCAGCAGTTCCGGGACTAGCAGTACAGATACGCAGTATTTT.

The CDR3 loop is CASSALEWGTGGYEQYF. As DNA, the CDR3 is TGTGCCAGCAGTGCCTTGGAGTGGGGGACCGGGGGGTACGAGCAGTACTTC. V and J are TRBV6-1 and TRBJ2-7; 7 bases are shared with TRBD2. This CDR3 has 17 amino acids. The germline V gene encodes CDR1 MNHNS and CDR2 SASEGT. J was trimmed by 4 bases and V by 4 bases; bases with no gene match: 16.

This clone was seen just once. The V gene is TRBV7-8, the J gene TRBJ2-1; TRBD2 matches 7 bases. After removal of 5 bases from V and 0 bases from J, the junction contained 4 bases not matched to a gene. This CDR3 is built from 15 residues. Germline-derived CDR1 and CDR2 are SGHVS and FQNEAQ. The CDR3 DNA follows: TGTGCCAGCAGCCTGACTAGCAACTCCTACAATGAGCAGTTCTTC. This codes for CASSLTSNSYNEQFF.

The genes are TRBV30 and TRBJ1-1; 8 nucleotides agree with TRBD1. The germline CDR1 and CDR2 sequences are GTSNPN and SVGIG (reference sequence). Losses at the gene ends were 2 bases for V and 11 bases for J; bases not matched to a gene: 4. The length of the CDR3 is 11 residues. This CDR3 reads CAWSRTGHAFF. The CDR3 DNA reads as TGTGCCTGGAGTCGGACAGGGCATGCTTTCTTT.

The chain combines TRBV28 with TRBJ2-7; tentative D call: TRBD1 (5 bases). The germline V and J ends were trimmed by 3 bases and 6 bases, with 12 bases remaining between them. The CDR3 sequence is 13 residues long. Germline loops: CDR1 MDHEN, CDR2 SYDVKM. CDR3 region: CASSFVRAGEQYF. The CDR3 DNA reads as TGTGCCAGCAGTTTCGTCAGGGCTGGCGAGCAGTACTTC.

The chain joins TRBV5-5 to TRBJ1-5; TRBD1 agrees at 7 bases. The ends lost 4 bases at V and 4 bases at J; junction bases unmatched: 2. Germline assignment: CDR1 SGHKS and CDR2 YYEKEE (reference sequence). The CDR3 extends over 13 amino acids. CDR3 coding DNA: TGTGCCAGCAGCAAACAGGGGAATCAGCCCCAGCATTTT. Its protein product is CASSKQGNQPQHF. Supplemented by reference TRBV5-5 and TRBJ1-5, the full variable domain reads DAGVTQSPTHLIKTRGQQVTLRCSPISGHKSVSWYQQVLGQGPQFIFQYYEKEERGRGNFPDRFSARQFPNYSSELNVNALLLGDSALYLCASSKQGNQPQHFGDGTRLSIL.

This clone was seen just once. The gene calls are TRBV20-1 and TRBJ1-2; the D gene is possibly TRBD1 (5 bases). The CDR3 covers 10 residues. The germline V gene encodes CDR1 DFQATT and CDR2 SNEGSKA (reference sequence). The V gene lost 4 bases and the J gene lost 8 bases, with 8 bases spanning the gap. The CDR3 nucleotides read TGCAGTGCTATGGGGCTCGGCTACACCTTC. It codes for CSAMGLGYTF.